This T cell receptor (beta chain) was sequenced during a study of blood T cell repertoires in COVID-19. V shed 4 bases, J shed 5 bases, and the junction held 9 bases outside the gene matches. This CDR3 has 15 amino acids. Per germline, CDR1 SNHLY and CDR2 FYNNEI. There are a few counts of this clone. Symptom resolution, clearance, or two negative PCRs marked donors in Cohort 3 as recovered. Assay: immunoSEQ multiplex PCR; the TCRdb copy retains only in-frame clones and omits some. In the table there are 150,000 to 200,000 clones, approximately 78% of which are singletons. The sample consisted of PBMCs or T cells enriched from blood (not recorded which). This TCR derives from a woman aged 45-59 years who had recovered from COVID-19. V and J are TRBV2 and TRBJ2-7, with 9 bases fitting TRBD2. The CDR3 here is CASSASGRPPNEQYF. Here the CDR3 DNA reads TGTGCCAGCAGTGCAAGCGGGAGGCCCCCCAACGAGCAGTACTTC.